This TCR beta chain was sequenced for a study of lymphopenia after photon versus proton radiotherapy. The germline V and J ends were trimmed by 2 bases and 5 bases, with 12 bases remaining between them. The CDR3 has 15 residues. Germline lookup yields CDR1 SGHTA and CDR2 FQGNSA. The table came from immunoSEQ multiplex PCR; TCRdb's copy has only in-frame clones and leaves some out. The repertoire holds about 30,000 clones, with approximately 93% as singletons. A note on this clone: Antigen unknown.

Whole-study results and caveats: Larger post-nadir TCR diversity loss correlated inversely with survival in deceased patients. Photon-treated patients lost naive T cells and TCR diversity; proton-treated stayed stable.

The V gene is TRBV7-2, the J gene TRBJ1-4, with D hard to call. The sequenced sample was peripheral blood, obtained from a patient treated with photon-based radiotherapy. This TCR was recovered from a woman in her forties or fifties with cholangiocarcinoma. The CDR3 region has the DNA TGTGCCAGCAGCTTAAGGAGCATGTCGAATGAAAAACTGTTTTTT. It yields the protein CASSLRSMSNEKLFF.